The source of this T cell receptor (beta chain) is a study of T-cell reconstitution after alpha-beta-depleted transplantation in children. Per germline, CDR1 DFQATT and CDR2 SNEGSKA (reference sequence). J gave up 7 bases and V 0 bases, and 6 bases lay outside the gene matches. This CDR3 has 15 residues. A library of TCRbeta sequences, prepared with unique molecular identifiers, was generated. Via MiXCR, TCRdb re-called the PCR reads, giving one row per CDR3 protein. The data contain about 980,000 distinct CDR3 sequences, 25% to 35% of them seen just once; the ten biggest clones take up over 25%. Regarding the study as a whole: After transplant, high TCRbeta diversity at day 60 in some patients arose from surviving recipient T cells and thymic progenitors. There were reportedly several hundred expanded graft clones from which alpha-beta T cells came about two months after transplant.

Comments on this clonotype: The antigen remains undetermined.

The sample was PBMCs, mostly from graft donor cells, taken 360 days after TCRalphabeta/CD19-depleted stem cell transplant. The sequence derives from a boy under two years old who had a stem cell transplant for SCID, so the T cells may come from the graft donor. The rearrangement links TRBV20-1 to TRBJ1-2; 12 nucleotides align to TRBD1. CDR3 nucleotide sequence: TGCAGTGCTAGAGATCATGGGACAGGGGGCGTTGGCTACACCTTC. Amino acids: CSARDHGTGGVGYTF.